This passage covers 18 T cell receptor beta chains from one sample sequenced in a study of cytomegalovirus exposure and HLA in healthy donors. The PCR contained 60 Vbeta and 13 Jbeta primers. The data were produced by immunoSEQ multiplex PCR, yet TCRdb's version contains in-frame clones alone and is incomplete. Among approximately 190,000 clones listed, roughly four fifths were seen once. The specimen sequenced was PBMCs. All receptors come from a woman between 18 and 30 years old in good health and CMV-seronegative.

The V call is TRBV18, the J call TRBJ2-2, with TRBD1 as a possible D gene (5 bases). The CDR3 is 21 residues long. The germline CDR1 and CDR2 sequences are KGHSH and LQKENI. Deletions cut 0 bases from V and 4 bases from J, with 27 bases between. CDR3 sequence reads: CASSPPYYSVLNRNSTGELFF. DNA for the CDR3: TGTGCCAGCTCACCACCGTATTATTCCGTTCTGAACAGGAATTCCACCGGGGAGCTGTTTTTT.

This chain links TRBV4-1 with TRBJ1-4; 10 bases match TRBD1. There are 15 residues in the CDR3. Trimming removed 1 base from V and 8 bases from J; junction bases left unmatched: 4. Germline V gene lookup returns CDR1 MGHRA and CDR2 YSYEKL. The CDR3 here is CASSQAGTGVEKLFF. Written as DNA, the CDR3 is TGCGCCAGCAGCCAAGCTGGGACAGGGGTCGAAAAACTGTTTTTT.

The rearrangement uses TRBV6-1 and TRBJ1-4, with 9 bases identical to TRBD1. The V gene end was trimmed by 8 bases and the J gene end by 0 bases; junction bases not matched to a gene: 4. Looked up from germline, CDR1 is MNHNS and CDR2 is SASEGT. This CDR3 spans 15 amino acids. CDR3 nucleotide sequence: TGTGCCAGCGGGGGGGACAGGGCAACTAATGAAAAACTGTTTTTT. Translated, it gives CASGGDRATNEKLFF.

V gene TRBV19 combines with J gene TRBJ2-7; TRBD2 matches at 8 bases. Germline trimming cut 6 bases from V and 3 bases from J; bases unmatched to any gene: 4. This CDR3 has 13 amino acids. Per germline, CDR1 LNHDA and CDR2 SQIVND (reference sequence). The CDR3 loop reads CASSGRAHYEQYF. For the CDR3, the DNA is TGTGCCAGTAGCGGGAGGGCCCACTACGAGCAGTACTTC.

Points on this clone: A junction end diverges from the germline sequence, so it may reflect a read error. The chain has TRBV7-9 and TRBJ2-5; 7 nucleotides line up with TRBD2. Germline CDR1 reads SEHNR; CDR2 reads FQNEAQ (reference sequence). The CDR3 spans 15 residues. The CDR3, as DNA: TGTTCCAGCAGCTTCCGGGGAGGGATCGGAGAGACCCAGTACTTC. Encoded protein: CSSSFRGGIGETQYF.

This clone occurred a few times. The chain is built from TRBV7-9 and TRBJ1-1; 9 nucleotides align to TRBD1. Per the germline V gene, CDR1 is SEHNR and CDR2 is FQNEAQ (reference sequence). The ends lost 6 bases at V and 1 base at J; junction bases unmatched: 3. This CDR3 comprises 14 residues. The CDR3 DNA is TGTGCCAGCAGAGGGGACAGGGAGAACACTGAAGCTTTCTTT. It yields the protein CASRGDRENTEAFF.

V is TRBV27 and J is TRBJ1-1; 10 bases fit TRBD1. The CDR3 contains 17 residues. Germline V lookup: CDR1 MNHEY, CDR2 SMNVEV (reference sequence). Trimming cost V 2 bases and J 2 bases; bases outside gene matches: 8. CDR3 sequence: CASSLRVGTGVNTEAFF. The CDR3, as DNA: TGTGCCAGCAGTTTAAGAGTTGGGACAGGGGTTAACACTGAAGCTTTCTTT.

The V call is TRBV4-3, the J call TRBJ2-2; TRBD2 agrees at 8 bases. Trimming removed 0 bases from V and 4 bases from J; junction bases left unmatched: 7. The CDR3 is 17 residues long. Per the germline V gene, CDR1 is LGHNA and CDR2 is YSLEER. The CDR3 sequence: CASSQDRASGRTGELFF. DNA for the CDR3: TGCGCCAGCAGCCAAGATCGGGCTAGCGGGCGCACCGGGGAGCTGTTTTTT.

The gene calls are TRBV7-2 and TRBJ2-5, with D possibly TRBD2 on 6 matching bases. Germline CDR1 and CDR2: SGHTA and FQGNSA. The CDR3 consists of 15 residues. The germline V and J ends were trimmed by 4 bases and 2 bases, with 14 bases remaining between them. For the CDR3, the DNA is TGTGCCAGCAGCTCGGTTAGCGGACCTCAAGAGACCCAGTACTTC. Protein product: CASSSVSGPQETQYF.

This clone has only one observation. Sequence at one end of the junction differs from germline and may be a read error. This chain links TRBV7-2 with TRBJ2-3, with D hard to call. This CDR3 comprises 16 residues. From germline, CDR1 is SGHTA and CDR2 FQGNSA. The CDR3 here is CASSSANFLPTDAQYF. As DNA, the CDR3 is TGTGCCAGCAGCTCGGCCAATTTCCTGCCCACAGATGCGCAGTATTTT.

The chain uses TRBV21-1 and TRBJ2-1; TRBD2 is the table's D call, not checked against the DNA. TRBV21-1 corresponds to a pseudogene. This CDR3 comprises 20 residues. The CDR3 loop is CASSKGALRGLLGRINEQFF. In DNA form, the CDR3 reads TGTGCCAGCAGCAAAGGCGCGCTGCGGGGGTTATTAGGACGGATCAATGAGCAGTTCTTC.

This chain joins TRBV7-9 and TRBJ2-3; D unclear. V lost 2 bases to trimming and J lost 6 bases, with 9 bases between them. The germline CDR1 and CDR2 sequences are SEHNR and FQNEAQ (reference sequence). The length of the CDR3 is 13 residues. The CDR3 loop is CASSLPPGDTQYF. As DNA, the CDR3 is TGTGCCAGCAGCTTACCCCCCGGGGATACGCAGTATTTT.

Here the CDR3 reads CASSPTSGSLEQYV. The CDR3 coding sequence is TGTGCCAGCAGCCCGACTAGCGGGAGCCTCGAGCAGTACGTC. V gene TRBV7-9 combines with J gene TRBJ2-7, with TRBD2 identical over 12 bases. From germline, CDR1 is SEHNR and CDR2 FQNEAQ (reference sequence). With V trimmed by 5 bases and J by 6 bases, 5 bases remained unmatched. This CDR3 is 14 amino acids long.

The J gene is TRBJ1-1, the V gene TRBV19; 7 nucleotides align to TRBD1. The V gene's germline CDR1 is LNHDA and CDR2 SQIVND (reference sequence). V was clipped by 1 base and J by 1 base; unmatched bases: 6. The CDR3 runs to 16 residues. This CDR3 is CASSIVEGARNTEAFF. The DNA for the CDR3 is TGTGCCAGTAGTATAGTAGAGGGGGCAAGGAACACTGAAGCTTTCTTT.

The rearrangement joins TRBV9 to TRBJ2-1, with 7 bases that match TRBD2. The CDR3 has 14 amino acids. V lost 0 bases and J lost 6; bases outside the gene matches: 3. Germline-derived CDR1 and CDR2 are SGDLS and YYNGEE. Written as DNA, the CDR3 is TGTGCCAGCAGCGTAGTTGGCGGGAGCAATGAGCAGTTCTTC. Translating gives CASSVVGGSNEQFF.

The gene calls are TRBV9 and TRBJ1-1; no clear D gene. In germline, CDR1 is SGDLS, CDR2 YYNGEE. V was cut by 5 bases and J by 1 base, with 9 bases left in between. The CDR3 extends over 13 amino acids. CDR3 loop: CASSADKNTEAFF. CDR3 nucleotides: TGTGCCAGCAGTGCAGACAAGAACACTGAAGCTTTCTTT.

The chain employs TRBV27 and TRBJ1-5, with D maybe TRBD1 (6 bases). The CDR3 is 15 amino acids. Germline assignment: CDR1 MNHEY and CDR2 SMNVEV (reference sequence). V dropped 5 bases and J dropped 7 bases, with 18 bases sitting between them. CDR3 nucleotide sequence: TGTGCCAGCAGTCCCCGCCGGGACAAAGGGCAGCCCCAGCATTTT. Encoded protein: CASSPRRDKGQPQHF.

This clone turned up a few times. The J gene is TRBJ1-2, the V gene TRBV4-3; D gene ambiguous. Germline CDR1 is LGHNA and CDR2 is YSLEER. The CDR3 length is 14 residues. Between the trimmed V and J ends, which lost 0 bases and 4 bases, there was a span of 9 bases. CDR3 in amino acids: CASSQDHASYGYTF. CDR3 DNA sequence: TGCGCCAGCAGCCAAGATCACGCCAGCTATGGCTACACCTTC.